This TCR beta chain is drawn from a study of cytomegalovirus exposure and HLA in healthy donors. As to this clone: Antigen specificity is unknown. Sequence at one end of the junction differs from germline and may be a read error.

The PCR used 60 Vbeta and 13 Jbeta primers. Assay used: immunoSEQ multiplex PCR; TCRdb lists only in-frame clones, some missing. The profile covers 140,000 to 150,000 clones, with approximately 83% appearing a single time and 1.5% to 2% taken by the ten largest. Germline V lookup: CDR1 SEHNR, CDR2 FQNEAQ (reference sequence). CDR3 length equals 16 residues. Study-wide results and caveats: The study reported that TCR beta sequences accurately predicted HLA-A and HLA-B alleles in most subjects. Analysis performed later found over 15,000 TCR beta sequences associated with HLA alleles at 0.05 false discovery rate. TCR beta V segments were, for the most part, productive about 87% or about 30% of the time in an earlier analysis.

The sequence was obtained from a woman aged 40 to 50 in good health and CMV-seronegative. This sequence joins TRBV7-9 and TRBJ1-2; 7 nucleotides agree with TRBD1. The sequenced material came from PBMCs. The CDR3 sequence is CSSSLYPGGSNYGYTF. Written as DNA, the CDR3 is TGTTCCAGCAGCTTATACCCAGGGGGATCGAACTATGGCTACACCTTC.